One and the same sample provided the 27 T cell receptor beta chains below, sequenced in a study of T-cell reconstitution after alpha-beta-depleted transplantation in children. Unique molecular identifiers were incorporated into the prepared TCRbeta library. Each CDR3 protein gets one entry after TCRdb re-called the PCR reads with MiXCR. The table shows roughly 66,000 distinct CDR3 sequences, with roughly 4.4% occurring only once. The sequences come from PBMCs, mostly from graft donor cells, collected 180 days after TCRalphabeta/CD19-depleted stem cell transplant. The receptor set was obtained from a boy younger than two who had a stem cell transplant for acute myeloid leukemia, so the T cells may come from the graft donor.

A word on this clonotype: One base away lies a much larger clone, so this may be a sequencing read error. V and J are TRBV7-3 and TRBJ2-7, with TRBD1 matching over 12 bases. This CDR3 comprises 16 residues. Germline V gene lookup returns CDR1 SGHTA and CDR2 FQGTGA. CDR3 sequence: CASSLDGTGGSYDQYF. The DNA for the CDR3 is TGTGCCAGCAGCTTAGACGGGACAGGGGGCTCCTACGACCAGTACTTC.

This clonotype appeared many times. The chain couples TRBV4-2 to TRBJ2-3; a weak D match, TRBD2 (5 bases). Trimming shortened V by 1 base and J by 6 bases, and 8 bases separated the two germline ends. The CDR3 consists of 13 residues. In germline, CDR1 is LGHNA, CDR2 YNFKEQ. The CDR3 loop is CASSQGVADTQYF. The CDR3 DNA follows: TGTGCCAGCAGCCAAGGGGTAGCGGATACGCAGTATTTT.

This chain joins TRBV6-4 and TRBJ1-2; D is uncertain. The V end was cut by 0 bases, the J end by 8 bases, with 16 bases between. Germline lookup yields CDR1 MRHNA and CDR2 SNTAGT. The CDR3 is 15 residues long. As DNA, the CDR3 is TGTGCCAGCAGTGACTCGAGGCCGGGTATGGGCGGCTACACCTTC. Translation gives CASSDSRPGMGGYTF.

This clonotype was seen repeatedly, ten times or more. The chain couples TRBV5-1 to TRBJ1-6, with TRBD1 matching over 7 bases. This CDR3 region has 15 residues. Germline CDR1 is SGHRS and CDR2 is YFSETQ. V was pared by 0 bases and J by 7 bases, with 4 bases of the junction left unmatched. The CDR3 DNA is TGCGCCAGCAGCTTGGGGCCAGGGGGAAATTCACCCCTCCACTTT. It yields the protein CASSLGPGGNSPLHF.

This clonotype was recorded many times. The chain has TRBV25-1 and TRBJ2-1; TRBD1 might be the D (5 bases). CDR1 and CDR2 (germline): MGHDK, SYGVNS. This CDR3 has 12 amino acids. The V gene lost 4 bases and the J gene lost 16 bases, with 17 bases spanning the gap. Written as DNA, the CDR3 is TGTGCCAGCAGTGTAGGTTTGGGGCGTAAATTCTTC. Amino acids: CASSVGLGRKFF.

There are many counts of this clonotype. This chain connects TRBV20-1 to TRBJ2-3, with D perhaps TRBD1 (5 bases). Germline V gene sequence: CDR1 DFQATT, CDR2 SNEGSKA (reference sequence). The germline V and J ends were trimmed by 3 bases and 9 bases, with 16 bases remaining between them. The CDR3 spans 13 residues. The CDR3 nucleotides are TGCAGTGCTAGTGGGATTCCAGGGTCAACGCAGTATTTT. This translates into CSASGIPGSTQYF.

The chain has TRBV19 and TRBJ2-7, with 9 bases matching TRBD1. Germline CDR1 reads LNHDA; CDR2 reads SQIVND (reference sequence). Losses at the gene ends were 8 bases for V and 4 bases for J; bases not matched to a gene: 12. The CDR3 extends over 15 amino acids. The CDR3 here is CASRSTGGVPYEQYF. The CDR3 DNA reads TGTGCCAGTCGTAGTACAGGGGGCGTTCCTTACGAGCAGTACTTC.

This clonotype has a count of ten or more. The chain is built from TRBV12-5 and TRBJ1-2, with TRBD1 identical over 7 bases. V lost 5 bases, J lost 3 bases, and 12 bases stayed unmatched. CDR3 length: 16 residues. The V gene's germline CDR1 is LGHNT and CDR2 FRNRAP. In DNA form, the CDR3 reads TGTGCTAGTGGTCCCTCATCCAGGGGGAAGGACTATGGCTACACCTTC. Encoded protein: CASGPSSRGKDYGYTF.

This clonotype was observed at least ten times. This sequence joins TRBV12-3 or TRBV12-4 and TRBJ1-1; D is undetermined. The V end was cut by 3 bases, the J end by 5 bases, with 13 bases between. The CDR3 consists of 14 residues. The CDR3 DNA is TGTGCCAGCAGTTTCGACCTACGTCGGACTGAAGCTTTCTTT. It yields the protein CASSFDLRRTEAFF.

The table lists this clonotype with many counts. The chain recombines TRBV4-2 with TRBJ2-5; TRBD2 might be the D (6 bases). The CDR3 is made up of 14 amino acids. V lost 4 bases, J lost 4 bases, and 13 bases lay in between. Germline-derived CDR1 and CDR2 are LGHNA and YNFKEQ. The CDR3 coding sequence is TGTGCCAGCAGCCGGGCTAGCGCCCTAGAGACCCAGTACTTC. Encoded protein: CASSRASALETQYF.

This clonotype was seen ten or more times. The rearrangement joins TRBV4-2 to TRBJ1-2; tentatively, D is TRBD1 (5 bases). V lost 3 bases and J lost 7, with 18 bases in between. The length of the CDR3 is 15 residues. CDR1 LGHNA and CDR2 YNFKEQ come from the germline V gene. For the CDR3, the DNA is TGTGCCAGCAGCCATGTCGCGGGGGAATTGGCTGGCTACACCTTC. It is translated as CASSHVAGELAGYTF.

Ten or more counts support this clonotype. The chain couples TRBV7-9 to TRBJ2-7, with D perhaps assigned TRBD1 or TRBD2 (6 bases each). Between the trimmed V and J ends, which lost 1 base and 5 bases, there was a span of 12 bases. CDR3 length: 14 residues. The germline CDR1 and CDR2 sequences are SEHNR and FQNEAQ (reference sequence). As DNA, the CDR3 is TGTGCCAGCAGCTTAGGCAGGGGACTTAACGAGCAGTACGTC. Protein product: CASSLGRGLNEQYV.

In its sample, this clonotype was seen many times. V gene TRBV18 combines with J gene TRBJ2-1; 9 bases fit TRBD2. Germline lookup yields CDR1 KGHSH and CDR2 LQKENI. CDR3 length: 16 amino acids. Unmatched junction bases numbered 14, after V lost 6 bases and J lost 8 bases. The CDR3 DNA reads as TGTGCCAGCTCCCCGACCGGGAGCGGGGGGTACTATGAGCAGTTCTTC. Protein: CASSPTGSGGYYEQFF.

This clonotype was seen many times. The chain joins TRBV12-3 or TRBV12-4 to TRBJ1-6; possibly TRBD1 for D (6 bases). This CDR3 comprises 17 residues. The V and J ends lost 5 bases and 0 bases respectively, with 14 bases between them. The CDR3 nucleotides read TGTGCCAGCAGTCCGGGACAAGGAAGCTCCTATAATTCACCCCTCCACTTT. Protein product: CASSPGQGSSYNSPLHF.

This clonotype was seen repeatedly, ten times or more. V usage is TRBV4-1 and J usage is TRBJ1-5; maybe TRBD1 (5 bases). This CDR3 spans 14 amino acids. In germline, CDR1 is MGHRA, CDR2 YSYEKL. The V and J ends lost 4 bases and 4 bases respectively, with 11 bases between them. CDR3 loop: CASSPRQGNQPQHF. In nucleotides, the CDR3 is TGCGCCAGCAGCCCCCGGCAGGGTAATCAGCCCCAGCATTTT.

This clonotype was seen ten or more times. The chain employs TRBV30 and TRBJ2-5, with a possible D match to TRBD1 (6 bases). Trimming pared 4 bases from V and 3 bases from J, leaving 6 bases between. The CDR3 sequence is 11 residues long. The V gene's germline CDR1 is GTSNPN and CDR2 SVGIG (reference sequence). This CDR3 is CAWNREETQYF. The DNA for the CDR3 is TGTGCCTGGAACAGGGAAGAGACCCAGTACTTC.

This clonotype showed up many times. This chain connects TRBV4-3 to TRBJ2-1; 7 bases align to TRBD2. The CDR3 has 16 amino acids. Losses at the gene ends were 0 bases for V and 2 bases for J; bases not matched to a gene: 4. Germline V gene data show CDR1 as LGHNA and CDR2 as YSLEER. This CDR3 is CASSQDPSGAYNEQFF. Here the CDR3 DNA reads TGCGCCAGCAGCCAAGACCCCAGCGGGGCCTACAATGAGCAGTTCTTC.

This clonotype was found many times. This chain joins TRBV12-3 or TRBV12-4 and TRBJ1-1; tentatively, D is TRBD1 (5 bases). V lost 5 bases, J lost 0 bases, and 16 bases lay in between. CDR3 length equals 16 residues. CDR3 region: CASSPWGGALNTEAFF. The CDR3 nucleotides read TGTGCCAGCAGTCCATGGGGCGGAGCTTTGAACACTGAAGCTTTCTTT.

This clonotype was detected many times. The chain couples TRBV12-3 or TRBV12-4 to TRBJ2-7, with a tentative D call TRBD2 (5 bases). V was shortened by 5 bases and J by 3 bases, with 11 bases between the two germline ends. This CDR3 has 13 residues. For the CDR3, the DNA is TGTGCCAGCAGTGCCGGGATCCTCTACGAGCAGTACTTC. Translating gives CASSAGILYEQYF.

This clonotype was seen more than once but under ten times. A read error is possible here, since a much larger clone lies one base away. This chain uses TRBV7-9 with TRBJ1-1; no clear D. Trimming stripped 4 bases from V and 6 bases from J, with 12 bases between. CDR1 and CDR2 from the germline V gene are SEHNR and FQNEAQ (reference sequence). This CDR3 contains 13 residues. CDR3 nucleotide sequence: TGTGCCAGCAGCTCGGTTGCACTTGCTGAAGCTTTCTTT. This translates into CASSSVALAEAFF.

In this sample, this clonotype turned up many times. The rearrangement links TRBV27 to TRBJ1-2; the D gene is possibly TRBD1 (6 bases). Germline values: CDR1 MNHEY, CDR2 SMNVEV (reference sequence). V dropped 3 bases and J dropped 4 bases, with 15 bases sitting between them. The CDR3 runs 15 residues. The CDR3 is CASSFRAIGGYGYTF. CDR3 DNA sequence: TGTGCCAGCAGTTTTAGGGCGATAGGGGGCTATGGCTACACCTTC.

There are many counts of this clonotype. The chain combines TRBV11-2 with TRBJ2-7; D not resolved. Deletions cut 6 bases from V and 4 bases from J, with 10 bases between. The CDR3 is made up of 12 amino acids. Germline-derived CDR1 and CDR2 are SGHAT and FQNNGV. The chain's CDR3 is CASSQSSYEQYV. CDR3 in DNA: TGTGCCAGCAGTCAAAGCAGTTACGAGCAGTACGTC.

This clonotype was seen many times. The rearrangement joins TRBV24-1 to TRBJ2-7; D not certain. V was shortened by 5 bases and J by 7 bases, with 8 bases between the two germline ends. This CDR3 is built from 11 residues. Germline V lookup: CDR1 KGHDR, CDR2 SFDVKD. The CDR3 loop is CATSAGHEQYF. CDR3 DNA sequence: TGTGCCACCAGTGCTGGGCATGAGCAGTACTTC.

This clonotype was picked up many times. This chain uses TRBV4-1 with TRBJ2-1; a possible D gene is TRBD2 (7 bases). The germline V gene encodes CDR1 MGHRA and CDR2 YSYEKL. The CDR3 covers 15 residues. Between the trimmed V and J ends, which lost 0 bases and 15 bases, there was a span of 21 bases. The CDR3 loop reads CASSQDEGGASTGFF. CDR3 nucleotides: TGCGCCAGCAGCCAAGATGAGGGGGGGGCCTCAACCGGGTTCTTC.

This clonotype appeared many times. The rearrangement uses TRBV7-2 and TRBJ2-5; 8 bases map to TRBD1. CDR1 and CDR2 from the germline V gene are SGHTA and FQGNSA. The CDR3 contains 13 residues. The junction had 1 base not matched to a gene; V was cut back by 2 bases and J by 5 bases. The chain's CDR3 is CASSLWTGETQYF. The CDR3 DNA reads TGTGCCAGCAGCTTATGGACAGGGGAGACCCAGTACTTC.

At least ten counts were recorded for this clonotype. The genes are TRBV7-2 and TRBJ2-1; 8 bases agree with TRBD2. This CDR3 is 16 amino acids long. Per the germline V gene, CDR1 is SGHTA and CDR2 is FQGNSA. V was pared by 5 bases and J by 4 bases, with 10 bases of the junction left unmatched. The DNA of the CDR3 is TGTGCCAGCAGCCAGGTTGCCGCGGGGGGATACAATGAGCAGTTCTTC. Its protein is CASSQVAAGGYNEQFF.

In this sample, this clonotype turned up many times. Written as DNA, the CDR3 is TGTGCCAGCAGCCAGACAGGGGGCGGAAACACCATATATTTT. Its translation: CASSQTGGGNTIYF. V is TRBV6-1 and J is TRBJ1-3; 10 bases line up with TRBD1. Germline CDR1 MNHNS, CDR2 SASEGT. The CDR3 extends over 14 amino acids. The V gene end was trimmed by 6 bases and the J gene end by 4 bases; junction bases not matched to a gene: 3.